The rows below give T cell receptor beta chains drawn from one sample of a study of human T cells and chemical hapten exposure. TCRdb recomputed calls from the RACE reads with MiXCR, one row per CDR3 protein. Among about 190,000 distinct CDR3 sequences listed, approximately 26% were seen once. The input for sequencing was whole blood, taken in connection with sensitization to the hapten diphenylcyclopropenone (DPC). The receptor source for this set is a woman in her thirties or forties with alopecia areata. Some clones in this sample may be carry-over from other donors' samples. Both conserved end residues are part of each CDR3.

v_call: TRBV5-1; j_call: TRBJ1-1; cdr3_length: 15; cdr3_aa: CASSDGTPANTEAFF
v_call: TRBV9; j_call: TRBJ2-7; cdr3_length: 15; cdr3_aa: CASSVSSQPGYEQYF
v_call: TRBV5-1; j_call: TRBJ1-1; cdr3_length: 14; cdr3_aa: CASSSFRGNTEAFF
v_call: TRBV5-1; j_call: TRBJ2-3; cdr3_length: 20; cdr3_aa: CASSREGRPLRGNGTDTQYF
v_call: TRBV10-3; j_call: TRBJ2-1; cdr3_length: 16; cdr3_aa: CAISESRPELNNEQFF
v_call: TRBV18; j_call: TRBJ2-5; cdr3_length: 12; cdr3_aa: CASSRQTEAQYF
v_call: TRBV12-2; j_call: TRBJ2-7; cdr3_length: 16; cdr3_aa: CASRSGQSHVDYEQYF
v_call: TRBV20-1; j_call: TRBJ2-4; cdr3_length: 13; cdr3_aa: CSARGSSGIIQYF
v_call: TRBV27; j_call: TRBJ2-3; cdr3_length: 14; cdr3_aa: CASSFSGAADTQYF
v_call: TRBV10-3; j_call: TRBJ2-1; cdr3_length: 14; cdr3_aa: CASRTSGRTNKQFF